The 17 T cell receptor beta chains below all came from one sample that was sequenced in a study of T-cell reconstitution after alpha-beta-depleted transplantation in children (dated by TCRdb to the mid-2010s). Interpreted using the paper, the treatment or condition label stands for: allogeneic hematopoietic cell transplantation with graft depleted of TCRalphabeta T cells and CD19 B cells. Library creation used PCR. The listed sequencing device is Illumina HiSeq 2500. TCR library preparation used molecular barcoding, with unique molecular identifiers applied to normalize quantification of the TCRbeta repertoire. Clones were called with MiXCR by TCRdb after fastp trimmed the public reads at Q25, and only in-frame beta chains were retained. Identical CDR3 proteins give one entry, which carries the most common genes and DNA. This sample is represented by fewer than 1 million distinct CDR3 sequences; around 17% of them were singletons. The ten largest clones take up around 5% of the sample.

The sample was PBMCs, mostly from graft donor cells, taken 360 days after TCRalphabeta/CD19-depleted stem cell transplant. These receptors all stem from a male patient between 10 and 17 years old who had a stem cell transplant for acute lymphoblastic leukemia, so the T cells may come from the graft donor.

This clonotype was picked up a small number of times. V and J are TRBV5-1 and TRBJ2-5; D may be TRBD1 or TRBD2 (5 bases each). CDR1 is SGHRS and CDR2 is YFSETQ in the germline V gene. The CDR3 has 12 amino acids. Between the trimmed V and J ends, which lost 7 bases and 4 bases, there was a span of 11 bases. CDR3 coding DNA: TGCGCCAGCGCCGGGGACGGAGAGACCCAGTACTTC. Translating it yields CASAGDGETQYF. The full variable domain, in which reference TRBV5-1 and TRBJ2-5 provide the parts outside the CDR3, is KAGVTQTPRYLIKTRGQQVTLSCSPISGHRSVSWYQQTPGQGLQFLFEYFSETQRNKGNFPGRFSGRQFSNSRSEMNVSTLELGDSALYLCASAGDGETQYFGPGTRLLVL.

This clonotype was seen a few times. The rearrangement joins TRBV9 to TRBJ2-1; D gene ambiguous. Germline loops: CDR1 SGDLS, CDR2 YYNGEE. The CDR3 loop spans 14 amino acids. The ends were cut back, 4 bases at V and 9 bases at J, with 17 bases in the middle. In DNA, the CDR3 is TGTGCCAGCAGCCCAAGGGCTCCGGGCACTGAGCAGTTCTTC. Its translation: CASSPRAPGTEQFF. The complete variable domain, with remaining parts taken from reference TRBV9 and TRBJ2-1, reads DSGVTQTPKHLITATGQRVTLRCSPRSGDLSVYWYQQSLDQGLQFLIQYYNGEERAKGNILERFSAQQFPDLHSELNLSSLELGDSALYFCASSPRAPGTEQFFGPGTRLTVL.

The table lists this clonotype with a few counts. The V gene is TRBV20-1, the J gene TRBJ2-3, with 10 bases fitting TRBD2. The CDR3 has 15 amino acids. Germline V lookup: CDR1 DFQATT, CDR2 SNEGSKA (reference sequence). The V segment lost 6 bases and the J segment 4 bases; nucleotides outside the gene matches: 10. CDR3 amino acids: CSAPRTSGGPDTQYF. CDR3 DNA: TGCAGTGCGCCCCGGACTAGCGGCGGTCCAGATACGCAGTATTTT.

The V gene is TRBV3-1, the J gene TRBJ2-3; TRBD2 agrees at 7 bases. The junction had 5 bases not matched to a gene; V was cut back by 4 bases and J by 4 bases. This CDR3 region has 14 residues. Germline CDR1 and CDR2: LGHDT and YNNKEL (reference sequence). The CDR3 DNA reads as TGTGCCAGCAGCCGGCCAGGGAGGGCAGATACGCAGTATTTT. As protein: CASSRPGRADTQYF.

This clonotype has a count of ten or more. The chain combines TRBV5-1 with TRBJ2-7; TRBD1 aligns across 8 bases. CDR3 length equals 15 residues. CDR1 and CDR2 from the germline V gene are SGHRS and YFSETQ. With V trimmed by 3 bases and J by 1 base, 6 bases remained unmatched. The CDR3 region is CASSSQGAPSYEQYF. The CDR3 DNA reads TGCGCCAGCAGCTCCCAGGGGGCGCCATCCTACGAGCAGTACTTC. Supplemented by reference TRBV5-1 and TRBJ2-7, the full variable domain reads KAGVTQTPRYLIKTRGQQVTLSCSPISGHRSVSWYQQTPGQGLQFLFEYFSETQRNKGNFPGRFSGRQFSNSRSEMNVSTLELGDSALYLCASSSQGAPSYEQYFGPGTRLTVT.

This clonotype appeared a few times. Sequence at one end of the junction differs from germline and may be a read error. The J gene is TRBJ2-5, the V gene TRBV12-3 or TRBV12-4, with 9 bases matching TRBD2. The CDR3 has 14 amino acids. Here the CDR3 reads CASNLAGVGETQYF. The CDR3 coding sequence is TGTGCCAGCAATTTAGCGGGAGTAGGTGAGACCCAGTACTTC.

This clonotype was counted between two and nine times. The chain has TRBV4-2 and TRBJ1-1; TRBD1 might be the D (5 bases). Trimming left V 7 bases short and J 1 base short, with 16 bases between. CDR1 is LGHNA, CDR2 YNFKEQ, per germline. CDR3 length equals 15 residues. The CDR3 protein is CASTGTLRGNTEAFF. The CDR3 DNA reads TGTGCCAGCACAGGGACCCTACGGGGGAACACTGAAGCTTTCTTT.

This clonotype was picked up a small number of times. The gene calls are TRBV11-2 and TRBJ2-5; D remains unclear. The germline V and J ends were trimmed by 1 base and 2 bases, with 11 bases remaining between them. There are 15 residues in the CDR3. CDR1 and CDR2 (germline): SGHAT, FQNNGV. The CDR3 bases are TGTGCCAGCAGCTTAGGTTTTCTTCTACAAGAGACCCAGTACTTC. It yields the protein CASSLGFLLQETQYF.

This clonotype was picked up many times. This chain uses TRBV7-9 with TRBJ1-1; D unresolved. The CDR3 is 11 residues long. Trimming stripped 4 bases from V and 6 bases from J, with 6 bases between. Germline-derived CDR1 and CDR2 are SEHNR and FQNEAQ (reference sequence). CDR3 in amino acids: CASSSLAEAFF. The CDR3 nucleotides read TGTGCCAGCAGCTCATTGGCTGAAGCTTTCTTT.

The chain links TRBV6-1 to TRBJ2-1; D may be TRBD1 (7 bases). The CDR3 is 13 amino acids. Per germline, CDR1 MNHNS and CDR2 SASEGT. Deletions cut 6 bases from V and 7 bases from J, with 13 bases between. For the CDR3, the DNA is TGTGCCAGCAGCGACAGGGAGGAGAATGAGCAGTTCTTC. Amino acid sequence: CASSDREENEQFF.

Many counts were recorded for this clonotype. The V call is TRBV9, the J call TRBJ2-1; D ambiguous. This CDR3 spans 16 amino acids. Between the trimmed V and J ends, which lost 0 bases and 0 bases, there was a span of 10 bases. From germline, CDR1 is SGDLS and CDR2 YYNGEE. CDR3 coding DNA: TGTGCCAGCAGCGTAGGAGGTGTTAGCTCCTACAATGAGCAGTTCTTC. It translates to CASSVGGVSSYNEQFF.

This chain connects TRBV19 to TRBJ2-1; TRBD2 matches 13 bases. The germline V gene encodes CDR1 LNHDA and CDR2 SQIVND (reference sequence). The CDR3 consists of 16 residues. After removal of 5 bases from V and 5 bases from J, the junction contained 6 bases not matched to a gene. As DNA, the CDR3 is TGTGCCAGTAGTGACTGGACTAGCGGGAGTCACAATGAGCAGTTCTTC. Its translation: CASSDWTSGSHNEQFF.

The rearrangement links TRBV29-1 to TRBJ2-1; TRBD1 matches 9 bases. This CDR3 contains 14 residues. V lost 4 bases, J lost 8 bases, and 9 bases stayed unmatched. CDR1 is SQVTM, CDR2 ANQGSEA, per germline. The DNA for the CDR3 is TGCAGCGTTGTGGGGGACAGGGTTAACGATGAGCAGTTCTTC. Protein product: CSVVGDRVNDEQFF.

V is TRBV20-1 and J is TRBJ2-1; TRBD2 agrees at 9 bases. V lost 0 bases to trimming and J lost 9 bases; unmatched junction nucleotides: 15. The CDR3 spans 17 residues. Germline V gives CDR1 DFQATT, CDR2 SNEGSKA (reference sequence). In DNA form, the CDR3 reads TGCAGTGCTAGAGATTGGCGGGAGGGCCGATGGGATGGTGAGCAGTTCTTC. This gives the protein CSARDWREGRWDGEQFF.

The sample holds a few counts of this clonotype. The chain employs TRBV7-2 and TRBJ2-5; D remains ambiguous. The V gene's germline CDR1 is SGHTA and CDR2 FQGNSA. This CDR3 contains 15 residues. V was shortened by 1 base and J by 2 bases, with 11 bases between the two germline ends. CDR3 bases: TGTGCCAGCAGCTTAGGGCCTTACTTTCAAGAGACCCAGTACTTC. This encodes CASSLGPYFQETQYF.

In this sample, this clonotype turned up a few times. The CDR3 protein is CSVFLRETTYEQYF. DNA for the CDR3: TGCAGTGTCTTTCTTCGGGAGACAACCTACGAGCAGTACTTC. This chain connects TRBV20-1 to TRBJ2-7, with a weak D call TRBD2 (6 bases). The CDR3 is made up of 14 amino acids. The germline gives CDR1 DFQATT, CDR2 SNEGSKA (reference sequence). V was trimmed by 7 bases and J by 2 bases, leaving 18 bases between them.

The V and J genes are TRBV5-1 and TRBJ1-2; 10 bases agree with TRBD1. The V gene end was trimmed by 4 bases and the J gene end by 8 bases; junction bases not matched to a gene: 8. There are 14 residues in the CDR3. Germline V lookup: CDR1 SGHRS, CDR2 YFSETQ. CDR3 nucleotides: TGCGCCAGCAGCCCCGGACAGGGGGTACGGGGCTACACCTTC. Translating gives CASSPGQGVRGYTF.